These T cell receptor beta chains were read from a single sample in a study of OX40 agonist ivuxolimab in advanced cancers. The assay was immunoSEQ multiplex PCR, and TCRdb's table has in-frame clones only and misses some. Found here are 60,000 to 65,000 clones, around four fifths of them singletons; the top ten hold 9.8%. Specimen: CD4+ or CD8+ T cells sorted from blood, collected in a trial of the OX40 agonist ivuxolimab. The receptor source for this set is an adult with an advanced solid tumor such as melanoma, head and neck, liver or kidney cancer. Both conserved end residues are part of each CDR3. The D gene is left open where the match is weak. Rows may omit the clone size; those that give it use once, few, many or a size class.

>-|TRBD2|TRBJ2-5|TRBV27
CASARGYQETQYF
TGTGCCAGCGCGCGGGGGTACCAAGAGACCCAGTACTTC
>-|TRBD1|TRBJ2-7|TRBV19
CASSRDRGVPYEQYF
TGTGCCAGTAGCCGGGACAGGGGGGTCCCCTACGAGCAGTACTTC
>-|-|TRBJ2-1|TRBV18
CASSKQGPSYNEQFF
TGTGCCAGCTCAAAACAGGGCCCCTCCTACAATGAGCAGTTCTTC
>-|-|TRBJ2-3|TRBV7-9
CASSHDRDRGSDTQYF
TGTGCCAGCAGCCATGACCGGGACCGAGGCAGCGATACGCAGTATTTT
>-|TRBD2|TRBJ2-3|TRBV27
CASSLRTSGRAGKDTQYF
TGTGCCAGCAGTTTAAGGACTAGCGGGAGGGCAGGGAAAGATACGCAGTATTTT
>-|-|TRBJ2-7|TRBV7-2
CASSFDTSSYEQYF
TGTGCCAGCAGCTTCGACACTAGCTCTTACGAGCAGTACTTC
>-|TRBD1|TRBJ1-1|TRBV11-1
CASSSSRDREQNTEAFF
TGTGCCAGCAGCTCGTCCCGGGACAGGGAACAGAACACTGAAGCTTTCTTT
>-|TRBD1|TRBJ2-7|TRBV9
CASSVGQGVYEQYF
TGTGCCAGCAGCGTAGGACAGGGGGTCTACGAGCAGTACTTC
>-|TRBD1|TRBJ2-2|TRBV10-3
CAISERTGGDTGELFF
TGTGCCATCAGTGAAAGGACAGGGGGCGACACCGGGGAGCTGTTTTTT
>-|TRBD2|TRBJ2-7|TRBV7-6
CASSLRTSGGNEQYF
TGTGCCAGCAGCCTTAGGACTAGCGGGGGGAACGAGCAGTACTTC
>-|-|TRBJ2-1|TRBV28
CASSSLAGYNEQFF
TGTGCCAGCAGTTCCCTGGCAGGGTACAATGAGCAGTTCTTC
>-|-|TRBJ1-5|TRBV5-1
CASSLGGSNQPQHF
TGCGCCAGCAGCTTGGGTGGGAGCAATCAGCCCCAGCATTTT
>-|TRBD2|TRBJ2-7|TRBV19
CASSTLAGAYEQYF
TGTGCCAGTAGTACACTAGCGGGAGCCTACGAGCAGTACTTC
>-|-|TRBJ1-4|TRBV7-6
CASSSRGANEKLFF
TGTGCCAGCAGCTCGAGAGGAGCTAATGAAAAACTGTTTTTT
>-|TRBD1|TRBJ2-7|TRBV29-1
CSVEEADRGDTYEQYF
TGCAGCGTTGAAGAGGCCGACAGGGGGGATACCTACGAGCAGTACTTC
>-|TRBD1|TRBJ2-7|TRBV11-2
CASSLAGTGLSEQYF
TGTGCCAGCAGCTTAGCCGGGACAGGGTTGTCCGAGCAGTACTTC
>-|-|TRBJ1-5|TRBV19
CASSIGRLSNQPQHF
TGTGCCAGTAGTATCGGCAGGTTAAGCAATCAGCCCCAGCATTTT
>-|-|TRBJ2-7|TRBV6-1
CASSPYSYEQYF
TGTGCCAGCAGCCCATATTCCTACGAGCAGTACTTC
>-|TRBD2|TRBJ2-1|TRBV29-1
CSVQITSGGLLQFF
TGCAGCGTCCAAATAACTAGCGGGGGGTTGCTGCAGTTCTTC
>-|-|TRBJ1-1|TRBV7-6
CASSLGLGSSTEAFF
TGTGCCAGCAGCTTAGGCCTGGGTAGTAGCACTGAAGCTTTCTTT
>-|TRBD1|TRBJ2-4|TRBV30
CAWSVPTGGIVAKNIQYF
TGTGCCTGGAGTGTACCCACAGGGGGAATCGTAGCCAAAAACATTCAGTACTTC
>-|-|TRBJ2-5|TRBV7-9
CASTRNSGAQETQYF
TGTGCCAGCACCCGTAACTCCGGGGCTCAGGAGACCCAGTACTTC
>-|TRBD1|TRBJ1-1|TRBV7-9
CASSFTSLLDREDTEAFF
TGTGCCAGCAGCTTCACCTCCCTTCTCGACAGGGAGGACACTGAAGCTTTCTTT
>-|-|TRBJ2-1|TRBV6-4
CASSKGGEPYNEQFF
TGTGCCAGCTCGAAAGGGGGAGAGCCTTACAATGAGCAGTTCTTC
>-|TRBD1|TRBJ1-2|TRBV27
CASSRDSFYGYTF
TGTGCCAGCAGTCGGGACAGCTTCTATGGCTACACCTTC
>-|-|TRBJ1-1|TRBV5-1
CASSPVGGMNTEAFF
TGCGCCAGCAGCCCCGTTGGGGGGATGAACACTGAAGCTTTCTTT
>-|-|TRBJ2-3|TRBV5-1
CASSLVLGTDTQYF
TGCGCCAGCAGCCTGGTTTTAGGCACAGATACGCAGTATTTT
>-|TRBD1|TRBJ1-2|TRBV5-1
CARPGQSNYGYTF
TGCGCCAGGCCGGGACAGAGTAACTATGGCTACACCTTC
>-|-|TRBJ2-7|TRBV13
CASSLLASYEQYF
TGTGCCAGCAGCTTATTGGCCTCCTACGAGCAGTACTTC
>-|-|TRBJ1-2|TRBV30
CAWSKMDASNYGYTF
TGTGCCTGGAGTAAAATGGACGCCTCTAACTATGGCTACACCTTC
>-|-|TRBJ1-5|TRBV28
CASSSHRRFVQPQHF
TGTGCCAGCTCCTCCCACAGGAGGTTCGTTCAGCCCCAGCATTTT
>-|-|TRBJ1-1|TRBV2
CASRAGNTEAFF
TGTGCCAGCAGGGCCGGGAACACTGAAGCTTTCTTT
>once|-|TRBJ2-3|TRBV2
CASTQATDTQYF
TGTGCCAGCACCCAGGCCACAGATACGCAGTATTTT
>-|TRBD1|TRBJ1-6|TRBV27
CASSTKTGGIPYNSPLHF
TGTGCCAGCAGCACCAAGACAGGGGGAATACCCTATAATTCACCCCTCCACTTT
>-|-|TRBJ2-3|TRBV4-2
CASSQGGPTDTQYF
TGTGCCAGCAGCCAAGGGGGCCCCACAGATACGCAGTATTTT
>-|-|TRBJ2-2|TRBV30
CAWSVGALNTGELFF
TGTGCCTGGAGTGTGGGGGCCCTGAACACCGGGGAGCTGTTTTTT
>-|-|TRBJ2-3|TRBV6-4
CASSPQGGTDTQYF
TGTGCCAGCAGCCCCCAGGGTGGCACAGATACGCAGTATTTT
>-|TRBD1|TRBJ2-1|TRBV29-1
CSAGQGNEQFF
TGCAGCGCGGGACAGGGGAATGAGCAGTTCTTC
>-|TRBD2|TRBJ2-3|TRBV7-6
CASSLEAGGNTQYF
TGTGCCAGCAGCTTAGAGGCGGGAGGGAATACGCAGTATTTT
>-|-|TRBJ1-4|TRBV18
CASSPPGRGEKLFF
TGTGCCAGCTCACCACCAGGGAGGGGTGAAAAACTGTTTTTT
>-|TRBD1|TRBJ2-1|TRBV10-3
CAISGDREEQFF
TGTGCCATCAGTGGGGACAGGGAAGAGCAGTTCTTC
>-|-|TRBJ2-7|TRBV7-3
CASSQTLNGEQYF
TGTGCCAGCAGCCAAACACTCAACGGCGAGCAGTACTTC
>-|TRBD1|TRBJ2-7|TRBV5-1
CASSDPGQPYEQYF
TGCGCCAGCAGCGACCCGGGACAGCCCTACGAGCAGTACTTC
>many|TRBD1|TRBJ1-3|TRBV28
CASSQSDREGNTIYF
TGTGCCAGCAGTCAATCGGACAGGGAGGGAAACACCATATATTTT
>-|-|TRBJ2-2|TRBV7-9
CASSLAGNTGELFF
TGTGCCAGCAGCTTGGCAGGGAACACCGGGGAGCTGTTTTTT
>-|TRBD2|TRBJ2-1|TRBV9
CASSVTSSGAVNEQLF
TGTGCCAGCAGCGTAACGTCTAGCGGGGCCGTGAATGAGCAGCTCTTC
>-|-|TRBJ2-2|TRBV2
CASTETTNTGELFF
TGTGCCAGCACGGAGACAACGAACACCGGGGAGCTGTTTTTT
>-|TRBD1|TRBJ1-1|TRBV18
CASSPLRQGLGNTEAFF
TGTGCCAGCTCACCACTGAGACAGGGGTTGGGGAACACTGAAGCTTTCTTT
>-|TRBD2|TRBJ2-7|TRBV6-1
CASSEIAGGPYEQYF
TGTGCCAGCAGTGAGATAGCGGGGGGCCCCTACGAGCAGTACTTC
>-|-|TRBJ2-2|TRBV27
CASSLLRGRSGGELFF
TGTGCCAGCAGTTTATTGCGGGGACGGTCAGGAGGGGAGCTGTTTTTT
>-|-|TRBJ2-7|TRBV7-2
CASSFGEAFEQYF
TGTGCCAGCAGCTTTGGGGAGGCTTTCGAGCAGTACTTC
>-|TRBD2|TRBJ2-7|TRBV4-2
CASSQPGTSGPYEQYF
TGTGCCAGCAGCCAGCCTGGCACTAGCGGACCATACGAGCAGTACTTC
>-|-|TRBJ1-3|TRBV28
CASSPGGGLSSSGNTIYF
TGTGCCAGCAGTCCCGGGGGGGGACTCTCTAGCTCTGGAAACACCATATATTTT
>-|-|TRBJ2-7|TRBV7-3
CASSFGRVWEQYF
TGTGCCAGCAGCTTTGGTAGGGTTTGGGAGCAGTACTTC